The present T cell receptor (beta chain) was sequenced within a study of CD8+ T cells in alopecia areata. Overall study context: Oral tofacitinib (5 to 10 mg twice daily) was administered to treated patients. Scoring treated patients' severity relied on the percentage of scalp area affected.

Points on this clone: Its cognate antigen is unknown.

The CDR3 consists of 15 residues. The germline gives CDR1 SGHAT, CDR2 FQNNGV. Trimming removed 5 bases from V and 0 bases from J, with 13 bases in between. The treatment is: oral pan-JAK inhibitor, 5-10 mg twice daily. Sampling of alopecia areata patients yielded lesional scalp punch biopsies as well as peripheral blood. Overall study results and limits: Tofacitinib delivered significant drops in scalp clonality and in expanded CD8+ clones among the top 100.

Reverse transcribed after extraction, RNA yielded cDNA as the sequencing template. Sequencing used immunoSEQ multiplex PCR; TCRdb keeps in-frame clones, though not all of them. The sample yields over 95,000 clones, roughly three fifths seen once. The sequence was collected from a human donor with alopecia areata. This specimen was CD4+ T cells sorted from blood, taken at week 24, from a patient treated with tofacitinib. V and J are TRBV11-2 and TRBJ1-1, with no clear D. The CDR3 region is CASSPRMSMNTEAFF. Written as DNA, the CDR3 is TGTGCCAGCAGCCCCAGGATGTCCATGAACACTGAAGCTTTCTTT. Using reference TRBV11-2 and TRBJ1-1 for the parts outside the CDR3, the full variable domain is EAGVAQSPRYKIIEKRQSVAFWCNPISGHATLYWYQQILGQGPKLLIQFQNNGVVDDSQLPKDRFSAERLKGVDSTLKIQPAKLEDSAVYLCASSPRMSMNTEAFFGQGTRLTVV.